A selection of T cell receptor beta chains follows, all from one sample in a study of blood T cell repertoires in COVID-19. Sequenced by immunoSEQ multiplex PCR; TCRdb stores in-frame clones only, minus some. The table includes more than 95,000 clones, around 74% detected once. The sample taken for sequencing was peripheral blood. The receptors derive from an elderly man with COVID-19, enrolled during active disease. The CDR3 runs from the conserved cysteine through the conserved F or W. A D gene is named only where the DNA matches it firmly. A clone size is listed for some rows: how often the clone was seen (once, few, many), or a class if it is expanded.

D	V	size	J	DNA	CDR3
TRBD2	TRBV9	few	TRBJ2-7	TGTGCCAGCAGCGTAGGTAGCGGGAGTACCCACGAGCAGTACTTC	CASSVGSGSTHEQYF
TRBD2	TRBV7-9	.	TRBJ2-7	TGTGCCAGCAGCGGGGAGGGCGAGAGGGCCTACGAGCAGTACTTC	CASSGEGERAYEQYF
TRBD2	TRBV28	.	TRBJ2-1	TGTGCCTCCGGAGCGGGATGGGACAATGAGCAGTTCTTC	CASGAGWDNEQFF
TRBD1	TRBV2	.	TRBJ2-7	TGTGCCAGCGGAGAGGCGACAGGGAGGCAGTACTTC	CASGEATGRQYF
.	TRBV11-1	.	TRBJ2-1	TGTGCCAGCAGCCGTGAGAGCTCCTACAATGAGCAGTTCTTC	CASSRESSYNEQFF
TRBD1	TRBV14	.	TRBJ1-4	TGTGCCAGCAGCCTCAGACAGGGGATAGATGAAAAACTGTTTTTT	CASSLRQGIDEKLFF
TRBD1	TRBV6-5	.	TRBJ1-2	TGTGCCAGCAGTTACTCGACGCAGGGGGCGCACTATGGCTACACCTTC	CASSYSTQGAHYGYTF
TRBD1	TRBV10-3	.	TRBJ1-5	TGTGCCACCCAGACCGGGACAGGGGATCAGCCCCAGCATTTT	CATQTGTGDQPQHF
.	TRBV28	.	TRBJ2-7	TGTGCCAGCAGTGTAATAGCCCCGCGGTCCTACGAGCAGTACTTC	CASSVIAPRSYEQYF
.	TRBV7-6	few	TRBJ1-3	TGTGCCAGCAGCTTAGGACAGGCCCGCTCTGGAAACACCATATATTTT	CASSLGQARSGNTIYF
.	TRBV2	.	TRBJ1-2	TGTGCCAGCGGGGGGACGGACTATGGCTACACCTTC	CASGGTDYGYTF
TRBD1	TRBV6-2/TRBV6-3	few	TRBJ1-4	TGTGCCAGCAGATACAACAGGGGGCGTGATGAAAAACTGTTTTTT	CASRYNRGRDEKLFF
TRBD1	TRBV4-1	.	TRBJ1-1	TGCGCCAGCAGCCAGGAGGGAGCAGGGGGGCTGAACACTGAAGCTTTCTTT	CASSQEGAGGLNTEAFF
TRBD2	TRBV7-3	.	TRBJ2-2	TGTGCCAGCAGCTCGGGACTAGGGCGTGCCGGGGAGCTGTTTTTT	CASSSGLGRAGELFF
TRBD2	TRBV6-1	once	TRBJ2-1	TGTGCCAGCAGTGAAGAGGCGCCAGAACTAGCGGATCGGCAGTTCTTC	CASSEEAPELADRQFF
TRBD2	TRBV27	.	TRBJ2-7	TGTGCCAGCAGACGCATCGCGGGAGGATCCTACGAGCAGTACTTC	CASRRIAGGSYEQYF
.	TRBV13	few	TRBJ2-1	TGTGCCAGCAGAGTAAGTTCCCTACTTTACAATGAGCAGTTCTTC	CASRVSSLLYNEQFF
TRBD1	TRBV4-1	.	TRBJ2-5	TGCGCCAGCAGCCAATATAAGGGGGCCAAAGAGACCCAGTACTTC	CASSQYKGAKETQYF
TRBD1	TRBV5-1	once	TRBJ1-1	TGCGCCAGCAGCCAGACAGGGGATAACACTGAAGCTTTCTTT	CASSQTGDNTEAFF
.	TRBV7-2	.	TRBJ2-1	TGTGCCAGCAGCGGCACTAGGTCAGGCGGTAATGAGCAGTTCTTC	CASSGTRSGGNEQFF
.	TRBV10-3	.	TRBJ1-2	TGTGCCATCAGTGATGGCACAAACACAGGTGGCTACACCTTC	CAISDGTNTGGYTF